The 25 T cell receptor beta chains listed next were all sequenced from one sample in a study of T cells expressing NK-cell markers. After re-calling the 5' RACE reads, TCRdb lists one entry per CDR3 protein, DNA absent. The sample data list under 500,000 distinct CDR3 sequences. What was sequenced was blood T cells: a sorted CD56 or NKG2C T cell subset, CD4+ or CD8+ T cells, or bulk PBMC T cells (not recorded which). These TCRs come from a woman aged 18 to 75 in good health.

The chain couples TRBV20-1 to TRBJ1-2; TCRdb lists TRBD1, though no DNA is available to test this call. Germline lookup yields CDR1 DFQATT and CDR2 SNEGSKA (reference sequence). This CDR3 has 13 residues. CDR3 sequence reads: CSASQGSAYGYTF.

The J gene is TRBJ1-4, the V gene TRBV21-1. TRBV21-1 is designated a pseudogene. The CDR3 contains 16 residues. CDR3 protein: CASSTSPVATNEKLFF.

The gene calls are TRBV7-7 and TRBJ2-7; without DNA, the TCRdb call of TRBD2 cannot be checked. The CDR3 is 17 residues long. CDR1 is SSHAT and CDR2 is FNYEAQ in the germline V gene (reference sequence). The CDR3 loop is CASSLGPQAGSSYEQYF.

The chain employs TRBV3-1 and TRBJ2-3; TCRdb outputs TRBD1, but without DNA this stays unchecked. Germline V lookup: CDR1 LGHDT, CDR2 YNNKEL (reference sequence). The CDR3 sequence is 14 residues long. The CDR3 region is CASSSGSGTDTQYF.

This chain links TRBV5-1 with TRBJ2-6. Germline CDR1 and CDR2: SGHRS and YFSETQ. This CDR3 region has 15 residues. The CDR3 loop reads CASSLQVSGANVLTF.

The J gene is TRBJ2-7, the V gene TRBV20-1. The germline V gene encodes CDR1 DFQATT and CDR2 SNEGSKA (reference sequence). CDR3 length: 12 amino acids. CDR3: CSASAHIYEQYF.

The gene calls are TRBV20-1 and TRBJ2-3. CDR3 size: 14 residues. Germline V lookup: CDR1 DFQATT, CDR2 SNEGSKA (reference sequence). Here the CDR3 reads CSASRGVGTDTQYF.

CDR3 sequence reads: CASSFGARDIQYF. The chain recombines TRBV11-2 with TRBJ2-4; TCRdb names TRBD1, which stays unverified in the absence of DNA. The CDR3 spans 13 residues. Germline CDR1 reads SGHAT; CDR2 reads FQNNGV. Based on the CDR3 plus reference TRBV11-2 and TRBJ2-4, the full variable domain is EAGVAQSPRYKIIEKRQSVAFWCNPISGHATLYWYQQILGQGPKLLIQFQNNGVVDDSQLPKDRFSAERLKGVDSTLKIQPAKLEDSAVYLCASSFGARDIQYFGAGTRLSVL.

The rearrangement uses TRBV13 and TRBJ2-7; TCRdb reports TRBD1, a call that lacks DNA to check it against. Germline loops: CDR1 PRHDT, CDR2 FYEKMQ (reference sequence). CDR3 length: 13 amino acids. The CDR3 protein is CASTAPGSYEQYF.

This chain joins TRBV6-1 and TRBJ2-3; absent DNA, TCRdb's TRBD2 call cannot be checked. CDR1 is MNHNS and CDR2 is SASEGT in the germline V gene. CDR3 length equals 16 residues. CDR3 loop: CASSVLAGGSTDTQYF.

J is TRBJ2-3 and V is TRBV5-4. Germline V gives CDR1 SGHNT, CDR2 YYREEE (reference sequence). The CDR3 is 13 amino acids. The CDR3 is CASSLDRTDTQYF.

The chain carries TRBV28 and TRBJ1-1; the TCRdb call, TRBD1, lacks DNA for checking. CDR3 size: 15 residues. Looked up from germline, CDR1 is MDHEN and CDR2 is SYDVKM. The CDR3 loop reads CASSFLRGSNTEAFF.

The V and J genes are TRBV4-3 and TRBJ1-5; TCRdb outputs TRBD1, but without DNA this stays unchecked. The V gene's germline CDR1 is LGHNA and CDR2 YSLEER. The CDR3 totals 14 residues. This chain's CDR3 is CASSQVRGNQPQHF.

The V call is TRBV12-3 or TRBV12-4, the J call TRBJ1-1; the TCRdb call, TRBD1, lacks DNA for checking. CDR3 length equals 14 residues. CDR3: CASTPRAMNTEAFF.

V and J are TRBV7-2 and TRBJ2-5; checking the TCRdb D call of TRBD2 is not possible without DNA. This CDR3 is built from 14 residues. Germline CDR1 SGHTA, CDR2 FQGNSA. The CDR3 region is CASSFAGGLETQYF.

V gene TRBV24-1 combines with J gene TRBJ2-1; the D call from TCRdb, TRBD2, cannot be confirmed without DNA. The germline CDR1 and CDR2 sequences are KGHDR and SFDVKD. This CDR3 comprises 13 residues. The CDR3 spells CATRASGSNEQFF.

This rearrangement joins TRBV20-1 to TRBJ2-1. There are 12 residues in the CDR3. Per germline, CDR1 DFQATT and CDR2 SNEGSKA (reference sequence). CDR3 loop: CSASYRVHEQFF.

The rearrangement uses TRBV19 and TRBJ2-3; TCRdb's D call of TRBD1 is untestable without DNA. Per germline, CDR1 LNHDA and CDR2 SQIVND (reference sequence). There are 15 residues in the CDR3. The CDR3 sequence is CATSHRDRVADTQYF.

This chain uses TRBV12-3 or TRBV12-4 with TRBJ1-1. CDR3 size: 13 residues. The CDR3: CASRRGQNTEAFF.

The chain recombines TRBV4-3 with TRBJ1-6; TCRdb lists TRBD1, though no DNA is available to test this call. The CDR3 is made up of 17 amino acids. Germline CDR1 reads LGHNA; CDR2 reads YSLEER. The CDR3 is CASSQDSSLGGNSPLHF.

This sequence joins TRBV5-1 and TRBJ2-5; without DNA, the TCRdb call of TRBD2 cannot be checked. The CDR3 spans 12 residues. The germline V gene encodes CDR1 SGHRS and CDR2 YFSETQ. The CDR3 protein is CASSLEDGGQYF.

The gene calls are TRBV7-6 and TRBJ2-1; the D call of TRBD1 rests on TCRdb alone, since no DNA is present to check it. Germline V gives CDR1 SGHVS, CDR2 FNYEAQ. The CDR3 has 14 amino acids. CDR3 sequence: CASSFFGGSWEQFF.

The chain links TRBV20-1 to TRBJ2-5; without DNA, the TCRdb call of TRBD2 cannot be checked. The CDR3 extends over 13 amino acids. The germline CDR1 and CDR2 sequences are DFQATT and SNEGSKA (reference sequence). The CDR3 region is CSANSGLKETQYF.

The CDR3 is CASGGRVDTEAFF. The chain joins TRBV12-3 or TRBV12-4 to TRBJ1-1; TCRdb's D call of TRBD1 is untestable without DNA. This CDR3 has 13 residues.

The rearrangement uses TRBV6-1 and TRBJ2-2; the TRBD1 assignment by TCRdb is unverifiable without DNA. This CDR3 region has 14 residues. The germline CDR1 and CDR2 sequences are MNHNS and SASEGT. The CDR3 loop reads CASSGDRLTGELFF.